One sample yielded the 29 T cell receptor beta chains listed below, sequenced in a study of T-cell memory formation after mild COVID-19. From the 5' RACE reads, TCRdb called clonotypes with MiXCR, one entry per CDR3 protein. The sample yields 50,000 to 75,000 distinct CDR3 sequences, about a tenth seen once. Sequencing was carried out using PBMCs or a T cell subset sorted from them (not recorded which). These receptors originate from a man younger than 35 who had mild COVID-19 (a few samples of this study predate the infection). Cell type and time point are not known.

The rearrangement uses TRBV7-2 and TRBJ2-7; D call uncertain. This CDR3 is built from 15 residues. CDR1 is SGHTA and CDR2 is FQGNSA in the germline V gene. Trimming stripped 7 bases from V and 3 bases from J, with 19 bases between. In DNA form, the CDR3 reads TGTGCCAGCACCGTCCGAGAAGGCGCGTTCTACGAGCAGTACTTC. Its translation is CASTVREGAFYEQYF.

This clonotype showed up just a few times. The chain is built from TRBV20-1 and TRBJ1-1; 7 bases agree with TRBD1. V shed 5 bases and J 6 bases; nucleotides not matched to a gene: 9. The CDR3 spans 13 residues. Germline CDR1 DFQATT, CDR2 SNEGSKA (reference sequence). CDR3 bases: TGCAGTGCTCCCGGACAGGCGGTTGCTGAAGCTTTCTTT. It codes for CSAPGQAVAEAFF.

This chain links TRBV7-9 with TRBJ2-1, with D possibly being TRBD2 (6 bases). Germline CDR1 is SEHNR and CDR2 is FQNEAQ (reference sequence). Trimming took off 5 bases at V and 7 bases at J, with 18 bases between the two ends. This CDR3 is 15 amino acids long. CDR3 sequence reads: CASSPKVRERNEQFF. In DNA form, the CDR3 reads TGTGCCAGCAGCCCCAAGGTTCGGGAGCGAAATGAGCAGTTCTTC.

Many counts were recorded for this clonotype. This chain joins TRBV5-1 and TRBJ2-3; no firm D call. Germline V gene sequence: CDR1 SGHRS, CDR2 YFSETQ. With 0 bases removed from V and 0 bases from J, the gap between germline ends came to 14 bases. The CDR3 has 17 residues. This CDR3 reads CASSLVPPATSTDTQYF. The CDR3 DNA reads as TGCGCCAGCAGCTTGGTCCCACCAGCGACCAGCACAGATACGCAGTATTTT.

The V gene is TRBV6-1, the J gene TRBJ2-1; no clear D. Trimming left V 1 base short and J 9 bases short, with 7 bases between. The CDR3 loop spans 12 amino acids. Germline lookup yields CDR1 MNHNS and CDR2 SASEGT. CDR3 sequence: CASSEEVTEQFF. The DNA of the CDR3 is TGTGCCAGCAGTGAAGAGGTAACTGAGCAGTTCTTC.

The chain combines TRBV5-1 with TRBJ2-2; 10 bases agree with TRBD2. V lost 3 bases, J lost 3 bases, and 5 bases stayed unmatched. This CDR3 contains 16 residues. Germline V gives CDR1 SGHRS, CDR2 YFSETQ. CDR3 amino acids: CASSSVAGGHTGELFF. In nucleotides, the CDR3 is TGCGCCAGCAGCTCGGTAGCGGGGGGCCACACCGGGGAGCTGTTTTTT.

Comment on this clonotype: Mismatch with germline at one junction end may stem from a read error. This chain connects TRBV7-2 to TRBJ2-5, with 8 nucleotides matching TRBD1. The CDR3 loop spans 14 amino acids. Germline values: CDR1 SGHTA, CDR2 FQGNSA. CDR3 sequence reads: CASSFGQGEKTQHF. DNA of the CDR3: TGTGCCAGCAGCTTCGGACAGGGAGAAAAGACCCAGCACTTC. Full variable domain (missing parts from reference TRBV7-2 and TRBJ2-5): GAGVSQSPSNKVTEKGKDVELRCDPISGHTALYWYRQSLGQGLEFLIYFQGNSAPDKSGLPSDRFSAERTGGSVSTLTIQRTQQEDSAVYLCASSFGQGEKTQHFGPGTRLLVL.

This clonotype has only a few counts. V is TRBV28 and J is TRBJ2-7; TRBD2 is a possible D gene (5 bases). Germline loops: CDR1 MDHEN, CDR2 SYDVKM. The length of the CDR3 is 15 residues. V was cut by 6 bases and J by 6 bases, with 21 bases left in between. The CDR3 sequence is CASSPGVGDLREQYV. The CDR3 bases are TGTGCCAGCAGCCCCGGGGTGGGCGACCTACGCGAGCAGTACGTC.

This clonotype showed up just a few times. One end of the junction is discordant with germline, which a read error may explain. The J gene is TRBJ2-1, the V gene TRBV30; 7 bases map to TRBD2. Germline CDR1 GTSNPN, CDR2 SVGIG (reference sequence). The CDR3 is 14 amino acids. Here the CDR3 DNA reads TGTGCCTGGAGTTTCTTCGGGAGGCCCTCCGGTCTGGGGTTC. It yields the protein CAWSFFGRPSGLGF. The whole variable domain, remainder taken from reference TRBV30 and TRBJ2-1, is SQTIHQWPATLVQPVGSPLSLECTVEGTSNPNLYWYRQAAGRGLQLLFYSVGIGQISSEVPQNLSASRPQDRQFILSSKKLLLSDSGFYLCAWSFFGRPSGLGFGPGTRLTVL.

This clonotype was observed many times. The CDR3 DNA reads TGCGCCAGCAGCTTGGAGGGCGGGAAAGAGACCCAGTACTTC. Its translation: CASSLEGGKETQYF. The gene calls are TRBV5-1 and TRBJ2-5; tentatively, D is TRBD2 (6 bases). Per the germline V gene, CDR1 is SGHRS and CDR2 is YFSETQ. This CDR3 region has 14 residues. The V and J ends lost 0 bases and 3 bases respectively, with 9 bases between them.

This clonotype was counted ten times or more. The DNA for the CDR3 is TGTGCCAGCACCAATGAGGCAGGGGTGAACACCGGGGAGCTGTTTTTT. The encoded protein is CASTNEAGVNTGELFF. This chain links TRBV12-3 or TRBV12-4 with TRBJ2-2; tentative D call: TRBD1 (6 bases). V gave up 7 bases and J gave up 1 base, with 16 bases separating them. CDR3 length equals 16 residues.

This clonotype was counted ten times or more. The J gene is TRBJ2-1, the V gene TRBV4-2; D gene ambiguous. CDR1 is LGHNA, CDR2 YNFKEQ, per germline. This CDR3 is 16 amino acids long. V was clipped by 4 bases and J by 10 bases, with 23 bases between them. CDR3 sequence reads: CASSPQVGSSFGEQFF. CDR3 bases: TGTGCCAGCAGCCCCCAAGTTGGTAGTAGTTTCGGCGAGCAGTTCTTC.

The CDR3, as DNA: TGCGCCAGCAGCCAAGATCCCCGGGGGCTGTCTGGCTACACCTTC. Translation gives CASSQDPRGLSGYTF. The chain employs TRBV4-3 and TRBJ1-2, with D possibly matching TRBD1 (6 bases). Trimming cost V 0 bases and J 7 bases, with 15 bases left between them. The CDR3 is 15 amino acids. Germline loops: CDR1 LGHNA, CDR2 YSLEER.

J is TRBJ2-7 and V is TRBV7-2; 8 bases map to TRBD2. Germline V gene data show CDR1 as SGHTA and CDR2 as FQGNSA. Trimming at V came to 2 bases and at J to 6 bases, leaving 6 bases not matched to a gene. This CDR3 is built from 14 residues. Here the CDR3 DNA reads TGTGCCAGCAGCTTATCGGGGGGGCCGAGCGAGCAGTACTTC. Translation: CASSLSGGPSEQYF.

This clonotype was recorded a few times. The J gene is TRBJ2-6, the V gene TRBV18; D possibly matches TRBD1 or TRBD2 (5 bases each). Trimming left V 6 bases short and J 0 bases short, with 15 bases between. Germline CDR1 KGHSH, CDR2 LQKENI. The CDR3 sequence is 17 residues long. The CDR3 bases are TGTGCCAGCTCCACCGGGACCCCCCTCTCTGGGGCCAACGTCCTGACTTTC. Residues: CASSTGTPLSGANVLTF.

The table lists this clonotype with a few counts. The chain is built from TRBV6-6 and TRBJ2-5; TRBD2 matches at 8 bases. Trimming at V came to 8 bases and at J to 2 bases, leaving 4 bases not matched to a gene. The V gene's germline CDR1 is MNHNY and CDR2 SVGAGI (reference sequence). This CDR3 is 13 amino acids long. CDR3 in DNA: TGTGCCAGCCTGGCGGGGGGACAAGAGACCCAGTACTTC. Protein: CASLAGGQETQYF.

This clonotype was observed many times. V gene TRBV12-3 or TRBV12-4 combines with J gene TRBJ2-3, with 12 bases lining up with TRBD1. The CDR3 is made up of 16 amino acids. Trimming cost V 2 bases and J 4 bases; bases outside gene matches: 4. The CDR3 here is CASSLMGQGASDTQYF. The CDR3 DNA is TGTGCCAGCAGTTTAATGGGACAGGGGGCTTCAGATACGCAGTATTTT.

The V and J genes are TRBV5-4 and TRBJ2-6; D possibly corresponds to TRBD1 (5 bases). Germline V gene lookup returns CDR1 SGHNT and CDR2 YYREEE (reference sequence). Trimming left V 2 bases short and J 3 bases short, with 6 bases between. The CDR3 totals 14 residues. CDR3 in DNA: TGTGCCAGCAGCTTAGGGGATGGGGCCAACGTCCTGACTTTC. As protein: CASSLGDGANVLTF.

The chain has TRBV20-1 and TRBJ2-7; tentatively, D is TRBD1 (6 bases). This CDR3 has 14 amino acids. Germline values: CDR1 DFQATT, CDR2 SNEGSKA (reference sequence). V gave up 5 bases and J gave up 2 bases, with 16 bases separating them. The CDR3 sequence: CSAPGQGSAYEQYF. Here the CDR3 DNA reads TGCAGTGCTCCGGGGCAGGGGAGTGCCTACGAGCAGTACTTC.

V gene TRBV5-1 combines with J gene TRBJ1-3; D is perhaps TRBD1 (6 bases). V gave up 0 bases and J gave up 3 bases, with 13 bases separating them. The CDR3 sequence is 16 residues long. CDR1 is SGHRS, CDR2 YFSETQ, per germline. This CDR3 is CASSLGPGAGGNTIYF. CDR3 sequence (DNA): TGCGCCAGCAGCTTGGGGCCGGGGGCTGGTGGAAACACCATATATTTT.

In its sample, this clonotype was seen a few times. The rearrangement links TRBV2 to TRBJ1-1; 7 bases map to TRBD1. Germline V gene sequence: CDR1 SNHLY, CDR2 FYNNEI. This CDR3 spans 14 amino acids. Trimming at V came to 7 bases and at J to 0 bases, leaving 5 bases not matched to a gene. The DNA of the CDR3 is TGTGCCAGCACAACGGGACAGTTGAACACTGAAGCTTTCTTT. This codes for CASTTGQLNTEAFF.

The chain recombines TRBV9 with TRBJ1-1, with D uncertain. Germline-derived CDR1 and CDR2 are SGDLS and YYNGEE. This CDR3 is 15 amino acids long. V lost 0 bases and J 0 bases, leaving 9 bases between the germline ends. The CDR3 here is CASSVDGAMNTEAFF. CDR3 DNA sequence: TGTGCCAGCAGCGTAGACGGAGCCATGAACACTGAAGCTTTCTTT.

This sequence joins TRBV3-1 and TRBJ1-2; maybe TRBD1 (5 bases). Germline values: CDR1 LGHDT, CDR2 YNNKEL (reference sequence). Trimming pared 0 bases from V and 8 bases from J, leaving 13 bases between. This CDR3 is 14 amino acids long. This CDR3 is CASSQDSKGRGYTF. CDR3 in DNA: TGTGCCAGCAGCCAAGATAGTAAGGGGCGCGGCTACACCTTC.

This clonotype has more than one count but fewer than ten. The rearrangement uses TRBV6-2 or TRBV6-3 and TRBJ1-5, with 8 bases lining up with TRBD1. CDR1 is MNHEY, CDR2 SVGEGT, per germline. J lost 0 bases, V lost 6 bases, and 7 bases had no gene match. This CDR3 is built from 16 residues. CDR3 bases: TGTGCCAGCAGCCCCGGACAGGGCCCTAGCAATCAGCCCCAGCATTTT. Translated: CASSPGQGPSNQPQHF.

The chain is built from TRBV4-2 and TRBJ1-2; 8 bases map to TRBD1. Germline lookup yields CDR1 LGHNA and CDR2 YNFKEQ. This CDR3 has 17 amino acids. Trimming cost V 4 bases and J 4 bases; bases outside gene matches: 14. The CDR3 DNA follows: TGTGCCAGCAGCCCGGGGGGCAGGGGGCGTTTAGGCTATGGCTACACCTTC. Translated: CASSPGGRGRLGYGYTF.

This clonotype was recorded a few times. The chain joins TRBV6-1 to TRBJ2-7; D unresolved. The CDR3 covers 16 residues. V gave up 2 bases and J gave up 6 bases, with 20 bases separating them. The germline gives CDR1 MNHNS, CDR2 SASEGT. The chain's CDR3 is CASSEPGETYRVEQYF. The CDR3 DNA sequence: TGTGCCAGCAGTGAACCCGGTGAGACTTATAGGGTCGAGCAGTACTTC.

At least ten counts were recorded for this clonotype. The CDR3 sequence is CASSGEIDFTDTQYF. Written as DNA, the CDR3 is TGTGCCAGCAGCGGTGAAATAGATTTCACAGATACGCAGTATTTT. V gene TRBV7-2 combines with J gene TRBJ2-3; D gene uncertain. This CDR3 is 15 amino acids long. Looked up from germline, CDR1 is SGHTA and CDR2 is FQGNSA. V lost 5 bases and J 2 bases, leaving 14 bases between the germline ends.

This clonotype has a count of ten or more. The V gene is TRBV29-1, the J gene TRBJ2-1, with D perhaps matching TRBD1 (6 bases). Germline CDR1 SQVTM, CDR2 ANQGSEA. The CDR3 totals 14 residues. V was trimmed by 3 bases and J by 8 bases, leaving 17 bases between them. The DNA of the CDR3 is TGCAGCGTTGACGCCCAGGGGCGGCCCCATGAGCAGTTCTTC. Residues: CSVDAQGRPHEQFF.

This clonotype came up a few times. The chain combines TRBV6-5 with TRBJ1-5, with 10 positions matching TRBD1. This CDR3 region has 15 residues. V lost 4 bases to trimming and J lost 6 bases; unmatched junction nucleotides: 6. Germline values: CDR1 MNHEY, CDR2 SVGAGI. The CDR3 coding sequence is TGTGCCAGCAGTTCCAGGACAGGGGGAGGTCAGCCCCAGCATTTT. Its translation: CASSSRTGGGQPQHF.